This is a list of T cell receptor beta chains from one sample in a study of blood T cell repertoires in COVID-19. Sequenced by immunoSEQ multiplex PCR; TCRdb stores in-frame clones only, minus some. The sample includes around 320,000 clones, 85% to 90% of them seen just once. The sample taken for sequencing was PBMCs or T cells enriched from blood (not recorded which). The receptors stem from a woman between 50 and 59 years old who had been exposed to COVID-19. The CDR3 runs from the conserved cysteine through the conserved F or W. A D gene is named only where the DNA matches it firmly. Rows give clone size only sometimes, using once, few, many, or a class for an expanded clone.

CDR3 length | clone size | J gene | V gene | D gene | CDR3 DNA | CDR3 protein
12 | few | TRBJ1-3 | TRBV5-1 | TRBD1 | TGCGCCAGCGGGGTGACAGGGAACACCATATATTTT | CASGVTGNTIYF
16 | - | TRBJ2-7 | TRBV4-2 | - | TGTGCCAGCAGCCAAGATAGGGCGGGACCCATTTACGAGCAGTACTTC | CASSQDRAGPIYEQYF
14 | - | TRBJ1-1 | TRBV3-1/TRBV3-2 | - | TGTGCCAGCAGCCAGATGGACAAGAACACTGAAGCTTTTTTT | CASSQMDKNTEAFF
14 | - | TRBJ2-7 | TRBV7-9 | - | TGTGCCAGCAGCTTACTCGGTGAGGCCCTCGAGCAGTACTTC | CASSLLGEALEQYF
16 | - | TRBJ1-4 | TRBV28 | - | TGTGCCAGCAGAACAAGACATTTTGCAACTAATGAAAAACTGTTTTTT | CASRTRHFATNEKLFF
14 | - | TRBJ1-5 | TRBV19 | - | TGTGCCAGTAGTTACACAGGGAGGGATCAGCCCCAGCATTTT | CASSYTGRDQPQHF
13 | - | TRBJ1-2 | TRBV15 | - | TGTGCCACCAGCGAAGCACTGAACTATGGCTACACCTTC | CATSEALNYGYTF
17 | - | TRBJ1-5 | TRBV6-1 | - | TGTGCCAGCAGTGAACTCGGCGGGCCCCGGAGCAATCAGCCCCAGCATTTT | CASSELGGPRSNQPQHF
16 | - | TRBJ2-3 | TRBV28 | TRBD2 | TGTGCCAGCAGTGCTCTCACGGGGGGTACTGGAGATACGCAGTATTTT | CASSALTGGTGDTQYF
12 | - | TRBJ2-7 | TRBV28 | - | TGTGCCAGCAGTTTTGCAGAAAACGAGCAGTACTTC | CASSFAENEQYF
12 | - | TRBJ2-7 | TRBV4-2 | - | TGTGCCAGCAGCGGGGCCCCCTACGAGCAGTACTTC | CASSGAPYEQYF
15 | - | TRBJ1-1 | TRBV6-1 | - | TGTGCCAGCAGTGAGGGCTACCTTTCGAACACTGAAGCTTTCTTT | CASSEGYLSNTEAFF
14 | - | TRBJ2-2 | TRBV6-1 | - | TGTGCCAGCAGTGAACGGGAGAACACCGGGGAGCTGTTTTTT | CASSERENTGELFF
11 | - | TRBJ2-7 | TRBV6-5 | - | TGTGCCAGCCAACGGGAACGCGAGCAGTACTTC | CASQREREQYF
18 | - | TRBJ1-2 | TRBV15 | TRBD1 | TGTGCCACCAGCAGACACCCGGGACAGGGGGCAGTCTTCTATGGCTACACCTTC | CATSRHPGQGAVFYGYTF
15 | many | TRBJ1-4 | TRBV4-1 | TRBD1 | TGCGCCAGCAGCCGGACAGGGGGAACTAATGAAAAACTGTTTTTT | CASSRTGGTNEKLFF
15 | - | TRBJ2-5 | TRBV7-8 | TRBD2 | TGTGCCAGCAGCTTAGAATCGGCTAGCGGGGGTCTTCGGTACTTC | CASSLESASGGLRYF
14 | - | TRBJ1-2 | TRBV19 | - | TGTGCCAGTAGTAATTCCCCAGGGATCTATGGCTACACCTTC | CASSNSPGIYGYTF
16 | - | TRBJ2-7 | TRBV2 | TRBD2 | TGTGCCAGCAGTGGACTAGCGGGGGCACAGACCTACGAGCAGTACTTC | CASSGLAGAQTYEQYF
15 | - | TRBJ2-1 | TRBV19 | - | TGTGCCAGTAGTATAGGGCTAGGTTCGTTCCGAGAGCAGTTCTTC | CASSIGLGSFREQFF
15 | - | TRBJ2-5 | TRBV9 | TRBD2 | TGTGCCAGCAGCGTAGTAGCGGGGGGCCAAGAGACCCAGTACTTC | CASSVVAGGQETQYF
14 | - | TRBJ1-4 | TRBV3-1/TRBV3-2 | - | TGTGCCAGCAGCCAAGATACGGCAGGGGCCAAACTGTTTTTT | CASSQDTAGAKLFF
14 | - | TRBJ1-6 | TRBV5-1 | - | TGCGCCACCACCGCCGGGGGAGGTGATTCACCCCTCCACTTT | CATTAGGGDSPLHF
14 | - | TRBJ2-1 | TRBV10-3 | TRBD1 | TGTGCCATCAGAGGGACAGGGCCTCCCAATGAGCAGTTCTTC | CAIRGTGPPNEQFF
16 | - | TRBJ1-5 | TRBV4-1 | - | TGCGCCAGCAGCCAAGATCTGACAGGCCGCAATCAGCCCCAGCATTTT | CASSQDLTGRNQPQHF
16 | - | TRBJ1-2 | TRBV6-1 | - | TGTGCCAGCAGTGAAGGGCGGGGCGCGGGAAACTATGGCTACACCTTC | CASSEGRGAGNYGYTF
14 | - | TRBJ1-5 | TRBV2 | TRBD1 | TGTGCCAGCAGTGACCAGGGGGCCGGTCAGCCCCAGCATTTT | CASSDQGAGQPQHF
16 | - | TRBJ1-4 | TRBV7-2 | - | TGTGCCAGCAGCTTCCTAGTCGGGACAACTAATGAAAAACTGTTTTTT | CASSFLVGTTNEKLFF
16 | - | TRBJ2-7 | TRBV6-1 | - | TGTGCCAGCAGTGGTTGGGGGGTTTTTCTTTCGTACGAGCAGTACTTC | CASSGWGVFLSYEQYF
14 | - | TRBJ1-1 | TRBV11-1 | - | TGTGCCAGCAGCTTAGCACAGCAGAACACTGAAGCTTTCTTT | CASSLAQQNTEAFF
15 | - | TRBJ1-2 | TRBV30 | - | TGTGCCTGGAGCCCCCGCCCCCTGGAGTCCCATGGCTACACCTTC | CAWSPRPLESHGYTF
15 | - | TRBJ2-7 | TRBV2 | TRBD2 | TGTGCCAGCAGTTCTACAGCGGGGGGTCCCTACGAGCAGTACTTC | CASSSTAGGPYEQYF
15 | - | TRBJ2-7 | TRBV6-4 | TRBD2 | TGTGCCAGCAGGGACGGACTAGCGGGGGTATACGAGCAGTACTTC | CASRDGLAGVYEQYF
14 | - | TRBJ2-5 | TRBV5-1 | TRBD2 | TGCGCCAGCCGTCAACTAGCGGGGCAAGAGACCCAGTACTTC | CASRQLAGQETQYF
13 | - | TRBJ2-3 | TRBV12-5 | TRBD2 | TGTGCTAGTGGTGGTAGCGGGGGAGATACGCAGTATTTT | CASGGSGGDTQYF
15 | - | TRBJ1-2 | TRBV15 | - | TGTGCCACCAGCAAAGGGAGGAACATTGGGCTTGGCTACACCTTC | CATSKGRNIGLGYTF
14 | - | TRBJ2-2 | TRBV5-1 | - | TGCGCCAGCAGCTTGGAAGGGGCCCCCGGGGAGCTGTTTTTT | CASSLEGAPGELFF
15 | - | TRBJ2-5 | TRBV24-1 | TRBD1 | TGTGCCACCAGTGATTTTAGGGGGCCCAAAGAGACCCAGTACTTC | CATSDFRGPKETQYF
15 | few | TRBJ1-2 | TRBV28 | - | TGTGCCAGCAGTTTATGGGGGAGGGGGGAAGATGGCTACACCTTC | CASSLWGRGEDGYTF
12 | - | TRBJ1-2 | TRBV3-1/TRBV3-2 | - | TGTGCCAGCAGCCGCCAGGGGTCTGGCTACACCTTC | CASSRQGSGYTF
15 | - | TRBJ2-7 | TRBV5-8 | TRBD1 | TGTGCCAGCAGCTTCGACAGGGGATTTTCCTACGAGCAGTACTTC | CASSFDRGFSYEQYF
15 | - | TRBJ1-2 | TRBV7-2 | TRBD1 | TGTGCCAGCAGCAGGACAGGGGGTATCAACTATGGCTACACCTTC | CASSRTGGINYGYTF
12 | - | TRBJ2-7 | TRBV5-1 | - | TGCGCCAGCACGGACAGTTTCTACGAGCAGTACTTC | CASTDSFYEQYF
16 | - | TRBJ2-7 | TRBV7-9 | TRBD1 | TGTGCCAGCAGCTTTCCTTCGGGACAGGGGTCCTACGAGCAGTACTTC | CASSFPSGQGSYEQYF
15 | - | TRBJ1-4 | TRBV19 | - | TGTGCCAGTAGTATCGATAGTGCAACTAATGAAAAACTGTTTTTT | CASSIDSATNEKLFF
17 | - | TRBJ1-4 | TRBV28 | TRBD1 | TGTGCCAGCAGAACACTCTACTTCCGGGACAGGGGAGAAAAACTGTTTTTT | CASRTLYFRDRGEKLFF
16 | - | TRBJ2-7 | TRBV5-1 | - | TGCGCCAGCAGTAGAACTCACGCCGGGACACCCGCTATATGGTACTTC | CASSRTHAGTPAIWYF
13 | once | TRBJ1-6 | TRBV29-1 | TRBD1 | TGCAGCGCCGACAGGGGCCGCAATTCACCCCTCCACTTT | CSADRGRNSPLHF
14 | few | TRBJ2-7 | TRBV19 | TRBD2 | TGTGCCAGTAGTAATAGCGGGTTTGACAACGAGCAGTACTTC | CASSNSGFDNEQYF
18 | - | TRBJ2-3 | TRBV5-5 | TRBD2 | TGTGCCAGCAGCTTGTCCCCCGGGACTAGCGGTTTCACAGATACGCAGTATTTT | CASSLSPGTSGFTDTQYF
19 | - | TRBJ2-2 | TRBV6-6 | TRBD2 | TGTGCCAGCAGTCGGCAGACTAGCGGGGGGGAAAGGGGCACCGGGGAGCTGTTTTTT | CASSRQTSGGERGTGELFF
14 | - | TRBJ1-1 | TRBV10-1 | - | TGCGCCAGCAGTGAGAAAGGGGTGGGCACTGAAGCTTTCTTT | CASSEKGVGTEAFF
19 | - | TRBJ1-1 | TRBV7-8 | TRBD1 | TGTGCCAGCAGCTTAGATCGGGGACAGGGGACAGGTAGCGGCACTGAAGCTTTCTTT | CASSLDRGQGTGSGTEAFF
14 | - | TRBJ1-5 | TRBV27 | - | TGTGCCAGCAGTTTATCGGGAGGGCACCAGCCCCAGCATTTT | CASSLSGGHQPQHF
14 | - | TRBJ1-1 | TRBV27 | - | TGTGCCAGCAGATTACAGGGAAAGCACACTGAAGCTTTCTTT | CASRLQGKHTEAFF
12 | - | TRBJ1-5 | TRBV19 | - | TGTGCCAGTACCTATCAGGGACAGCCCCAGCATTTT | CASTYQGQPQHF
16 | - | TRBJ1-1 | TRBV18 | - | TGTGCCAGCTCACCACTAGGCCCCACGCAGGACACTGAAGCTTTCTTT | CASSPLGPTQDTEAFF
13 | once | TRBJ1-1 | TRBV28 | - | TGTGCCAGCAGGACTACAGGGTCTCAGGGGACTTTCTTT | CASRTTGSQGTFF
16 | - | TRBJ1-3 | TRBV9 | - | TGTGCCAGCAGCGTCTCCCCCAGGGGCTCTGGAAACACCATATATTTT | CASSVSPRGSGNTIYF
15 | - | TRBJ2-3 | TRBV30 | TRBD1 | TGTGCCTGGAGTGTAGGGACAGTAGACACAGATACGCAGTATTTT | CAWSVGTVDTDTQYF